The rows below give T cell receptor beta chains drawn from one sample of a study of blood T cells in healthy people across ages. From the 5' RACE reads, TCRdb called clonotypes with MiXCR, one entry per CDR3 protein. Of more than 650,000 distinct CDR3 sequences in the sample, 53% were seen once. Sequencing used blood. The receptor source for this set is an older man in good health. The CDR3 runs from the conserved cysteine through the conserved F or W. D genes are given only for firm matches. Clone sizes are given selectively: once, few, many, or a class where the clone is expanded.

length,V,J,size,D,DNA,CDR3
16,TRBV6-2/TRBV6-3,TRBJ1-2,few,NA,TGTGCCAGCAGTTACTCGACAGGTCAACTAGGCTATGGCTACACCTTC,CASSYSTGQLGYGYTF
14,TRBV5-1,TRBJ2-1,once,NA,TGCGCCAGCAGCTTGGCGACAGGAGAGGATGAGCAGTTCTTC,CASSLATGEDEQFF
17,TRBV20-1,TRBJ1-2,NA,NA,TGCAGTGCCAAGACGTCCGGGACGGCCTTCCGAAACTATGGCTACACCTTC,CSAKTSGTAFRNYGYTF
11,TRBV7-2,TRBJ2-7,NA,NA,TGTGCCAGCAGCCTCCGGATCGAGCAGTACTTC,CASSLRIEQYF
15,TRBV20-1,TRBJ2-6,once,NA,TGCAGTGCTAGAGATCCGGACTCTGGGGCCAACGTCCTGACTTTC,CSARDPDSGANVLTF
17,TRBV21-1,TRBJ1-4,NA,NA,TGTGCCAGCAGCAAAACGATAGGGACAGGGGCTAATGAAAAACTGTTTTTT,CASSKTIGTGANEKLFF
14,TRBV20-1,TRBJ1-5,once,NA,TGCAGTGCTAGCGGTATACGGGGGAATCAGCCCCAGCATTTT,CSASGIRGNQPQHF
14,TRBV29-1,TRBJ2-7,few,NA,TGCAGCGTTGAAAAAGGAGGTCCTTCCGGTGAGCAGTACTTC,CSVEKGGPSGEQYF
14,TRBV9,TRBJ2-5,NA,NA,TGTGCCAGCAGCGCCAGGGGCTCCCCAGGGACCCAGTACTTC,CASSARGSPGTQYF
14,TRBV5-1,TRBJ2-3,many,TRBD1,TGCGCCAGCAGCTCGGCAGGGGGCATGGATACGCAGTATTTT,CASSSAGGMDTQYF
15,TRBV10-3,TRBJ2-1,NA,TRBD1,TGTGCCATCAGTTTTGGACAGGCCACCTACAATGAGCAGTTCTTC,CAISFGQATYNEQFF
14,TRBV7-2,TRBJ2-2,NA,TRBD2,TGTGCCAGCAGCTTGCGGGGGGACACCGGGGAGCTGTTTTTT,CASSLRGDTGELFF
14,TRBV18,TRBJ2-5,NA,NA,TGTGCCAGCTCACCACCGCCGGGCGGAGAGACCCAGTACTTC,CASSPPPGGETQYF
13,TRBV30,TRBJ2-7,NA,TRBD1,TGTGCCTGGAGTGTCAGGACAGGGTACGAGCAGTACTTC,CAWSVRTGYEQYF
14,TRBV27,TRBJ1-6,NA,NA,TGTGCCAGCAAGGTGGGGGCCCTGATCCAAGCCCTCCACTTT,CASKVGALIQALHF
11,TRBV9,TRBJ1-2,few,NA,TGTGCCAGCAGCGATACAGCAGGCTACACCTTC,CASSDTAGYTF
15,TRBV5-1,TRBJ1-4,NA,NA,TGCGCCAGCACCGAATCGACAGGTTTTAATGAAAAACTGTTTTTT,CASTESTGFNEKLFF
15,TRBV6-6,TRBJ2-6,NA,NA,TGTGCCAGCCAAAACGAAGGCTCTGGGGCCAACGTCCTGACTTTC,CASQNEGSGANVLTF
18,TRBV2,TRBJ1-1,NA,TRBD1,TGTGCCAGCTCTAAACCCCGGGACAGGGGAATCTTGAACACTGAAGCTTTCTTT,CASSKPRDRGILNTEAFF
17,TRBV5-1,TRBJ2-7,NA,NA,TGCGCCAGCAGCTTGTGGGGGGCGGACGCGCAATCCTACGAGCAGTACTTC,CASSLWGADAQSYEQYF
19,TRBV15,TRBJ2-6,few,NA,TGTGCCACCAGCAGAGGGGCGGGACGTTTAAGCCCTGGGGCCAACGTCCTGACTTTC,CATSRGAGRLSPGANVLTF
16,TRBV6-1,TRBJ2-3,NA,TRBD2,TGTGCCAGCGGGACTCTACTAGCGGGAGTGTTGGATACGCAGTATTTT,CASGTLLAGVLDTQYF
17,TRBV7-9,TRBJ2-3,NA,TRBD1,TGTGCCAGCAGCATGACCCGGAGGACAGGGAGCGGAGATACGCAGTATTTT,CASSMTRRTGSGDTQYF
14,TRBV20-1,TRBJ2-3,NA,NA,TGCAGTGCCGGAGGGCCGGGAGACACAGATACGCAGTATTTT,CSAGGPGDTDTQYF
14,TRBV3-1,TRBJ2-5,NA,TRBD2,TGTGCCAGCAGCCAGGGACTAGCGGCAGCTTTGCAGTACTTC,CASSQGLAAALQYF
17,TRBV18,TRBJ1-1,NA,TRBD1,TGTGCCAGCTCGGAACGGGACAGGGGCTGGAGTAACACTGAAGCTTTCTTT,CASSERDRGWSNTEAFF
14,TRBV5-1,TRBJ2-3,NA,NA,TGCGCCAGCAGCTTGGAGGCAGACACAGATACGCAGTATTTT,CASSLEADTDTQYF
14,TRBV24-1,TRBJ2-1,few,NA,TGTGCCACCAGTGAGAAGAGCTCCTACAATGAGCAGTTCTTC,CATSEKSSYNEQFF
17,TRBV11-2,TRBJ2-5,few,NA,TGTGCCAGCAGACCGGGGGCGCGATTTAGGAGTTCAGAGACCCAGTACTTC,CASRPGARFRSSETQYF
14,TRBV20-1,TRBJ2-7,NA,NA,TGCAGTGCTGGGTTGGACAGCGCAGCCTACGAGCAGTACTTC,CSAGLDSAAYEQYF
15,TRBV6-4,TRBJ2-4,once,NA,TGTGCCAGCAGTGACAAGGGGGACTCCTACAATGAGCAGTACTTC,CASSDKGDSYNEQYF
14,TRBV12-3/TRBV12-4,TRBJ2-7,NA,NA,TGTGCCAGCAGCCATCGGGCCTCTACCTACGAGCAGTACTTC,CASSHRASTYEQYF
16,TRBV5-6,TRBJ1-6,NA,TRBD1,TGTGCCAGCAGCTCGACAGGGAGCTCCTATAATTCACCCCTCCACTTT,CASSSTGSSYNSPLHF
15,TRBV6-6,TRBJ2-7,NA,TRBD2,TGTGCCAGCAGCAACGCCACTAGCGGGAGTTACGAGCAGTACTTC,CASSNATSGSYEQYF
11,TRBV29-1,TRBJ2-7,once,NA,TGCAGCGTTGGCGGGGCCCACGAGCAGTACTTC,CSVGGAHEQYF
18,TRBV2,TRBJ2-1,NA,NA,TGTGCCAGCAGTGAAAGGTTGAGCACCTCGAGCTCCTACAATGAGCAGTTCTTC,CASSERLSTSSSYNEQFF
16,TRBV20-1,TRBJ2-5,NA,TRBD1,TGCAGTGCTAGAGATCCCCTTACAGGGGATGGGGAGACCCAGTACTTC,CSARDPLTGDGETQYF
14,TRBV20-1,TRBJ2-1,NA,TRBD2,TGCAGTGCTAGTATGGGACTAGCGGTGTATGGGCAGTTCTTC,CSASMGLAVYGQFF
14,TRBV10-3,TRBJ2-5,few,NA,TGTGCCATCAGTGACTGGGACTTACAAGAGACCCAGTACTTC,CAISDWDLQETQYF
14,TRBV20-1,TRBJ2-7,few,TRBD2,TGCAGTGCTAGAATTAGCGGGAGGCTCTACGAGCAGTACTTC,CSARISGRLYEQYF
15,TRBV29-1,TRBJ2-3,many,TRBD1,TGCAGCGTCCTCCTGTCCGGGACAGGGAGGGATACGCAGTATTTT,CSVLLSGTGRDTQYF
15,TRBV29-1,TRBJ1-5,NA,TRBD1,TGCAGCACTCGAATCGTACAGGGGAAGCGTCAGCCCCAGCATTTT,CSTRIVQGKRQPQHF
11,TRBV20-1,TRBJ1-1,NA,TRBD1,TGCAGTGCTAAACAGGGGACTGAAGCTTTCTTT,CSAKQGTEAFF
17,TRBV5-1,TRBJ2-1,NA,TRBD2,TGCGCCAGCAGCTCCGGCGGGACTAGCGGGACCATCAATGAGCAGTTCTTC,CASSSGGTSGTINEQFF
14,TRBV20-1,TRBJ2-3,NA,NA,TGCAGTGCTCCTGGGACTTTTAGCACAGATACGCAGTATTTT,CSAPGTFSTDTQYF
13,TRBV29-1,TRBJ1-2,NA,NA,TGCAGCGTTGCCGGGACTTCTAACTATGGCTACACCTTC,CSVAGTSNYGYTF
14,TRBV29-1,TRBJ2-3,few,TRBD2,TGCAGCGTTAGGTCTAGCGGGACCGTAGGATACGCGTATTTT,CSVRSSGTVGYAYF
14,TRBV7-2,TRBJ2-3,NA,TRBD1,TGTGCCAGCAGCCGGGACAGGGGGGACAGAGACGCGTATTTT,CASSRDRGDRDAYF
12,TRBV24-1,TRBJ2-7,NA,NA,TGTGCCACCAGTGTTGCGGGTAACGAGCAGTACTTC,CATSVAGNEQYF
12,TRBV28,TRBJ1-2,many,NA,TGTGCCAGCAGTAGGGGGGACTATGGCTACACCTTC,CASSRGDYGYTF
13,TRBV29-1,TRBJ2-5,many,NA,TGCAGCGTTGAACCTACCTGGGCAGAGACCCAGTACTTC,CSVEPTWAETQYF
15,TRBV28,TRBJ2-5,NA,NA,TGTGCCAGCAGACCTGGAGCCCTAGGCCCTAATGAGCAGTACTTC,CASRPGALGPNEQYF
14,TRBV11-3,TRBJ2-7,few,NA,TGTGCCAGCAGCCAAACCGGCGAGGGCTACGAGCAGTACTTC,CASSQTGEGYEQYF
14,TRBV11-1,TRBJ2-4,NA,TRBD2,TGTGCCAGCAGAAACACGGCGGGAGTTAGCATTCAGTACTTC,CASRNTAGVSIQYF
15,TRBV9,TRBJ2-7,NA,TRBD1,TGTGCCAGCAGCGTAGCGGGACAGGGCTCCTACGAGCAGTACTTC,CASSVAGQGSYEQYF
13,TRBV7-2,TRBJ2-1,few,NA,TGTGCCAGCAGCTTAGGCGGGACCCCAGAGCAGTTCTTC,CASSLGGTPEQFF
15,TRBV6-6,TRBJ2-5,NA,NA,TGTGCCAGCAGTCCGGACTCGATCGCCTACAATGAGCAGTACTTC,CASSPDSIAYNEQYF
15,TRBV7-8,TRBJ1-6,NA,NA,TGTGCCAGCAGCTTCCTCGGGGCAGGGGATTCACTCCTCCACTTT,CASSFLGAGDSLLHF